A selection of T cell receptor beta chains follows, all from one sample in a study of blood T cells in healthy people across ages. One entry per CDR3 protein, called by TCRdb with MiXCR from the 5' RACE reads. The table includes about 970,000 distinct CDR3 sequences, 51% detected once. Sequences were obtained from blood. Source of these receptors: a woman aged 55-69 years in good health. Both conserved end residues are part of each CDR3. The order of the fields is D gene, J gene, CDR3 length, clone size, V gene, CDR3 protein, CDR3 DNA. D genes are given only for firm matches. The size field is filled for only some rows; it gives once, few, many or a size class.

D gene: .
J gene: TRBJ2-5
CDR3 length: 13
clone size: .
V gene: TRBV18
CDR3 protein: CASSPPEVWEQYF
CDR3 DNA: TGTGCCAGCTCACCACCGGAGGTGTGGGAGCAGTACTTC

D gene: TRBD2
J gene: TRBJ2-7
CDR3 length: 15
clone size: once
V gene: TRBV28
CDR3 protein: CASSFWAGASYEQYF
CDR3 DNA: TGTGCCAGCAGTTTCTGGGCGGGAGCTTCTTACGAGCAGTACTTC

D gene: TRBD1
J gene: TRBJ1-3
CDR3 length: 13
clone size: .
V gene: TRBV29-1
CDR3 protein: CSAQGAAGNTIYF
CDR3 DNA: TGCAGCGCCCAGGGGGCTGCGGGAAACACCATATATTTT

D gene: TRBD2
J gene: TRBJ2-5
CDR3 length: 15
clone size: .
V gene: TRBV20-1
CDR3 protein: CSASPTSGSIGEQYF
CDR3 DNA: TGCAGTGCTAGTCCGACTAGCGGGAGTATCGGTGAGCAGTACTTC

D gene: .
J gene: TRBJ1-1
CDR3 length: 15
clone size: once
V gene: TRBV6-5
CDR3 protein: CASSQTRVVETEAFF
CDR3 DNA: TGTGCCAGCAGTCAAACCAGGGTGGTGGAGACTGAAGCTTTCTTT

D gene: .
J gene: TRBJ2-7
CDR3 length: 14
clone size: .
V gene: TRBV5-6
CDR3 protein: CASSFGPVNYEQYF
CDR3 DNA: TGTGCCAGCAGCTTCGGACCGGTTAACTACGAGCAGTACTTC

D gene: .
J gene: TRBJ1-4
CDR3 length: 13
clone size: .
V gene: TRBV20-1
CDR3 protein: CSARAGGNEKLFF
CDR3 DNA: TGCAGTGCTAGAGCCGGGGGCAATGAAAAACTGTTTTTT

D gene: TRBD1
J gene: TRBJ2-7
CDR3 length: 15
clone size: few
V gene: TRBV9
CDR3 protein: CASSVGDRGFGEQYF
CDR3 DNA: TGTGCCAGCAGCGTTGGTGACAGGGGTTTTGGCGAGCAGTACTTC

D gene: .
J gene: TRBJ2-7
CDR3 length: 14
clone size: few
V gene: TRBV28
CDR3 protein: CASSPQGGPYEQYF
CDR3 DNA: TGTGCCAGCAGTCCCCAGGGGGGTCCCTACGAGCAGTACTTC

D gene: .
J gene: TRBJ2-7
CDR3 length: 13
clone size: once
V gene: TRBV19
CDR3 protein: CARPRQDTYEQYF
CDR3 DNA: TGTGCCAGGCCCCGACAGGACACCTACGAGCAGTACTTC

D gene: TRBD1
J gene: TRBJ2-1
CDR3 length: 14
clone size: .
V gene: TRBV24-1
CDR3 protein: CATRTGQANTEQFF
CDR3 DNA: TGTGCCACCAGAACGGGACAGGCGAACACTGAGCAGTTCTTC

D gene: TRBD2
J gene: TRBJ2-7
CDR3 length: 17
clone size: .
V gene: TRBV7-9
CDR3 protein: CASSFVGGRAGSDEQYF
CDR3 DNA: TGTGCCAGCAGCTTCGTGGGCGGGAGGGCCGGAAGCGACGAGCAGTACTTC

D gene: .
J gene: TRBJ2-1
CDR3 length: 13
clone size: few
V gene: TRBV7-2
CDR3 protein: CASSLGGSDEQFF
CDR3 DNA: TGTGCCAGCAGCTTAGGGGGAAGCGATGAGCAGTTCTTC

D gene: TRBD1
J gene: TRBJ2-7
CDR3 length: 13
clone size: many
V gene: TRBV20-1
CDR3 protein: CSAQRTGRYEQYF
CDR3 DNA: TGCAGTGCCCAGAGGACAGGGCGGTACGAGCAGTACTTC

D gene: .
J gene: TRBJ1-2
CDR3 length: 15
clone size: once
V gene: TRBV27
CDR3 protein: CASSSPRSVGYGYTF
CDR3 DNA: TGTGCCAGCAGTTCCCCAAGATCAGTAGGCTATGGCTACACCTTC

D gene: .
J gene: TRBJ2-2
CDR3 length: 14
clone size: .
V gene: TRBV4-1
CDR3 protein: CASSQAPATGELFF
CDR3 DNA: TGCGCCAGCAGCCAAGCCCCCGCCACCGGGGAGCTGTTTTTT

D gene: TRBD1
J gene: TRBJ1-2
CDR3 length: 16
clone size: .
V gene: TRBV7-2
CDR3 protein: CASSLGGTAFRTGYTF
CDR3 DNA: TGTGCCAGCAGCTTAGGGGGGACAGCCTTTCGGACTGGCTACACCTTC